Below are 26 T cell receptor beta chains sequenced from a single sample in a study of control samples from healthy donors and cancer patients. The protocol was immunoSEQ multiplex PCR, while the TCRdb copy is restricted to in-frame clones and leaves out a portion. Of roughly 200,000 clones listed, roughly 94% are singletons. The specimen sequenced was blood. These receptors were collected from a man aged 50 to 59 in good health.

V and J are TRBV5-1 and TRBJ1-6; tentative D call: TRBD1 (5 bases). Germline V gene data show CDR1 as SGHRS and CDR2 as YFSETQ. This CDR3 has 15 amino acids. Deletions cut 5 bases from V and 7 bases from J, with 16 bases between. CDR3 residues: CASRITTAGNSPLHF. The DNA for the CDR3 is TGCGCCAGCAGAATTACGACAGCAGGGAATTCACCCCTCCACTTT.

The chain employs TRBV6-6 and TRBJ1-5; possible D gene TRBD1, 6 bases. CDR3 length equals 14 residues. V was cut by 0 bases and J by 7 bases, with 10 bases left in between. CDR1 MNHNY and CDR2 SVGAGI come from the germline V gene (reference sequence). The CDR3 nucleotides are TGTGCCAGCAGTTACTCGGGGGGCGTCCAGCCCCAGCATTTT. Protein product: CASSYSGGVQPQHF.

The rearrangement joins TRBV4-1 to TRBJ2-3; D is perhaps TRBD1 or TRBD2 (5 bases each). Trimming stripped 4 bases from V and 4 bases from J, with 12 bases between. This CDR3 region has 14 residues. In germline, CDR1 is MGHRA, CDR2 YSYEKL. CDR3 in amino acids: CASSPPGSSDTQYF. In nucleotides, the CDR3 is TGCGCCAGCAGCCCACCAGGGAGTTCAGATACGCAGTATTTT.

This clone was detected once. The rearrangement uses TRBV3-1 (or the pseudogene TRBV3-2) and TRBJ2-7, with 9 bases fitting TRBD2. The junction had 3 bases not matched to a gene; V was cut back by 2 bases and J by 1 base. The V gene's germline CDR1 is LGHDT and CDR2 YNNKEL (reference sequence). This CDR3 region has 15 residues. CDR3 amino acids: CASSQLAGYSYEQYF. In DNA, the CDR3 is TGTGCCAGCAGCCAACTAGCGGGGTATTCCTACGAGCAGTACTTC.

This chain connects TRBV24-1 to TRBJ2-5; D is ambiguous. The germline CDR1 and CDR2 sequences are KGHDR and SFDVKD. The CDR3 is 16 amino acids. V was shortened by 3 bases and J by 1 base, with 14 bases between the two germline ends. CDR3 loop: CATSDPRTQFQETQYF. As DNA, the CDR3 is TGTGCCACCAGTGATCCCCGTACACAATTCCAAGAGACCCAGTACTTC.

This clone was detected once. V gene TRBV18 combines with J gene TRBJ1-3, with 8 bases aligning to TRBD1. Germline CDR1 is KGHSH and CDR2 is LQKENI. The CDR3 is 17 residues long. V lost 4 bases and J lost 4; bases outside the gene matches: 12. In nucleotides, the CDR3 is TGTGCCAGCTCACTGGACAGGGCCTCGACTCAGGGAAACACCATATATTTT. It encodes CASSLDRASTQGNTIYF.

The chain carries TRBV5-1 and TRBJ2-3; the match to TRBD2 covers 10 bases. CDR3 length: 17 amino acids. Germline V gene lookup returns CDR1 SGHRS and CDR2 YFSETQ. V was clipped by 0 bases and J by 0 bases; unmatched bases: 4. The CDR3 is CASSLAGLAASTDTQYF. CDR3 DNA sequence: TGCGCCAGCAGCTTGGCTGGACTAGCGGCGAGCACAGATACGCAGTATTTT. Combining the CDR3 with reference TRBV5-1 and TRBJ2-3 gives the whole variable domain KAGVTQTPRYLIKTRGQQVTLSCSPISGHRSVSWYQQTPGQGLQFLFEYFSETQRNKGNFPGRFSGRQFSNSRSEMNVSTLELGDSALYLCASSLAGLAASTDTQYFGPGTRLTVL.

For the CDR3, the DNA is TGTGCCAGCAGCTTGGCCGTAGCGGGGGGGCGTAATGAGCAGTTCTTC. Translation: CASSLAVAGGRNEQFF. V is TRBV5-4 and J is TRBJ2-1; 11 bases are shared with TRBD2. Germline values: CDR1 SGHNT, CDR2 YYREEE (reference sequence). The trim removed 0 bases at V and 7 bases at J, leaving 6 bases unmatched. This CDR3 comprises 16 residues. The whole variable domain, filled in from reference TRBV5-4 and TRBJ2-1, reads ETGVTQSPTHLIKTRGQQVTLRCSSQSGHNTVSWYQQALGQGPQFIFQYYREEENGRGNFPPRFSGLQFPNYSSELNVNALELDDSALYLCASSLAVAGGRNEQFFGPGTRLTVL.

CDR3 DNA: TGTGCCAGCAGACCGGACAGGGACTGGGGACTCTCCTACGAGCAGTACTTC. It is translated as CASRPDRDWGLSYEQYF. The rearrangement links TRBV28 to TRBJ2-7; 8 bases align to TRBD1. Germline values: CDR1 MDHEN, CDR2 SYDVKM. J was trimmed by 0 bases and V by 6 bases; bases with no gene match: 13. The CDR3 is made up of 17 amino acids.

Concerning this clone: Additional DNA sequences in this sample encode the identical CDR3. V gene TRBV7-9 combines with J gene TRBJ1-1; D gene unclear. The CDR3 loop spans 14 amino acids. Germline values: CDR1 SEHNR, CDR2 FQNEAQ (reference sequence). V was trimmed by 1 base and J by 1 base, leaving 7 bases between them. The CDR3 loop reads CASSLGTANTEAFF. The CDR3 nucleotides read TGTGCCAGCAGCTTAGGCACAGCGAACACTGAAGCTTTCTTT.

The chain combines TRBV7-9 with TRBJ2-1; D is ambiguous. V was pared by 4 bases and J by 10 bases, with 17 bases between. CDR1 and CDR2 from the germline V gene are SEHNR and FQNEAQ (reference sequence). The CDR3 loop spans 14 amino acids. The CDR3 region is CASSSGFGSREQFF. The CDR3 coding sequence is TGTGCCAGCAGCTCTGGCTTCGGGTCACGGGAGCAGTTCTTC.

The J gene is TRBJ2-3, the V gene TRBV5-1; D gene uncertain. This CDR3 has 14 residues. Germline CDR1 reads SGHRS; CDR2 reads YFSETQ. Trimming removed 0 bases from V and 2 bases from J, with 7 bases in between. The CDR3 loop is CASSLVFATDTQYF. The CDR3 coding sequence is TGCGCCAGCAGCTTGGTTTTCGCCACAGATACGCAGTATTTT. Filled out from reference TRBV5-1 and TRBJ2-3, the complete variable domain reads KAGVTQTPRYLIKTRGQQVTLSCSPISGHRSVSWYQQTPGQGLQFLFEYFSETQRNKGNFPGRFSGRQFSNSRSEMNVSTLELGDSALYLCASSLVFATDTQYFGPGTRLTVL.

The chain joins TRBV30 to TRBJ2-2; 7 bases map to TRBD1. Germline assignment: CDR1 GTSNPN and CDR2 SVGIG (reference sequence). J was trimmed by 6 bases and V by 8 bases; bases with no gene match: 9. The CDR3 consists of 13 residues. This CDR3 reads CAIVGTAAGELFF. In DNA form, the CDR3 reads TGTGCCATCGTAGGGACAGCAGCCGGGGAGCTGTTTTTT.

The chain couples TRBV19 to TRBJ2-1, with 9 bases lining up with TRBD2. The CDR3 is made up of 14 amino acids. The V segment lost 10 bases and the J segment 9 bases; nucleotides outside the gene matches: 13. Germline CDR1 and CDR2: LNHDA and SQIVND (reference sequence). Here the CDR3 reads CATVDSGGPREQFF. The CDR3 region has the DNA TGTGCCACCGTTGATAGCGGGGGACCTCGTGAGCAGTTCTTC.

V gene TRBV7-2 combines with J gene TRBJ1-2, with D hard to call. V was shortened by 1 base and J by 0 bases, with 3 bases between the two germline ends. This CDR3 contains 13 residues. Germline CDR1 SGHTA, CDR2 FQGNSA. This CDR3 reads CASSLETNYGYTF. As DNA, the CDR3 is TGTGCCAGCAGCTTAGAGACTAACTATGGCTACACCTTC. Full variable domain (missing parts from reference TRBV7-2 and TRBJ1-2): GAGVSQSPSNKVTEKGKDVELRCDPISGHTALYWYRQSLGQGLEFLIYFQGNSAPDKSGLPSDRFSAERTGGSVSTLTIQRTQQEDSAVYLCASSLETNYGYTFGSGTRLTVV.

The CDR3, as DNA: TGTGCCAGCAGCCCCGACAGGGGGAGCTCCTACAATGAGCAGTTCTTC. Translated, it gives CASSPDRGSSYNEQFF. The chain links TRBV14 to TRBJ2-1; 9 bases align to TRBD1. The ends lost 4 bases at V and 0 bases at J; junction bases unmatched: 4. Per the germline V gene, CDR1 is SGHDN and CDR2 is FVKESK. The CDR3 contains 16 residues.

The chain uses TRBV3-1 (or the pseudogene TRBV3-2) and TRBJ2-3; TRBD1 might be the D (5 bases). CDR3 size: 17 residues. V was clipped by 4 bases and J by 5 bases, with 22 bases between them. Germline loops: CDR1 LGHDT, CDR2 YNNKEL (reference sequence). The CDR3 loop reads CASSPFSNGHRGDTQYF. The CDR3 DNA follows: TGTGCCAGCAGCCCATTCTCGAACGGACACCGAGGAGATACGCAGTATTTT.

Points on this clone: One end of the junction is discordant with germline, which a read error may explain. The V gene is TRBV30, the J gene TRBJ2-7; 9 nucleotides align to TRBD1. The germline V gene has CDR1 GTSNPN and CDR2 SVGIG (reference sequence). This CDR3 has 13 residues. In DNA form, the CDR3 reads TGTGCCTGGAGTGTTGACAGGGACAGGGAATTAAGTTTC. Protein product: CAWSVDRDRELSF.

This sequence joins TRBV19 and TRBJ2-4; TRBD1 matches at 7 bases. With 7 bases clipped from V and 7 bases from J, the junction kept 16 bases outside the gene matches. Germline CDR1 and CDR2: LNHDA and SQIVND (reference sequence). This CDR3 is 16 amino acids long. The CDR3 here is CASTGDSSDGRNIQYF. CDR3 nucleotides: TGTGCCAGTACCGGGGACAGTTCAGATGGGCGGAACATTCAGTACTTC.

The CDR3 sequence is CASSLVGGRGNQPQHF. CDR3 DNA: TGTGCCAGCAGCTTAGTTGGGGGGCGCGGCAATCAGCCCCAGCATTTT. The chain has TRBV7-2 and TRBJ1-5, with D perhaps TRBD1 (6 bases). Trimming left V 1 base short and J 2 bases short, with 12 bases between. CDR1 SGHTA and CDR2 FQGNSA come from the germline V gene. The CDR3 has 16 amino acids.

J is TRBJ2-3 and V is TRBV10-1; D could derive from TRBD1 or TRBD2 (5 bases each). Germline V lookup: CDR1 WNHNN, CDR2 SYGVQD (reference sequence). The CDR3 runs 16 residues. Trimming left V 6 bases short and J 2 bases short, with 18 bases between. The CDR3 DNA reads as TGCGCCAGCAGCCATGGGACCCTCGGTCCCACAGATACGCAGTATTTT. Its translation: CASSHGTLGPTDTQYF.

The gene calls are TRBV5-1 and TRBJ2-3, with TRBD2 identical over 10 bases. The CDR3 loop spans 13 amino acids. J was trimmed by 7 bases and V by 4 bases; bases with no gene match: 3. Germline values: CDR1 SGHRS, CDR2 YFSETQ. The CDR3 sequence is CASSEAGGYTQYF. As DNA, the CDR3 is TGCGCCAGCAGCGAAGCGGGGGGGTATACGCAGTATTTT.

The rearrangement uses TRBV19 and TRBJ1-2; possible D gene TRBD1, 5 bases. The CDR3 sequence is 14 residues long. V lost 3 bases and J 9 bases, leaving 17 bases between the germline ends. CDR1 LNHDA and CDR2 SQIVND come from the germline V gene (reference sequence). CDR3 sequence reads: CASSIGAPQGRYTF. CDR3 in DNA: TGTGCCAGTAGTATTGGGGCACCTCAAGGACGCTACACCTTC.

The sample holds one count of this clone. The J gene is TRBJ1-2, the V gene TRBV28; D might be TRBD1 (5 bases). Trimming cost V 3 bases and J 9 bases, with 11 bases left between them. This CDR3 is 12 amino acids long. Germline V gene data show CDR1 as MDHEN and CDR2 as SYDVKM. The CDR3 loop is CASSLREGSYTF. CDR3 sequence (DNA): TGTGCCAGCAGTTTGAGAGAGGGGAGCTACACCTTC.

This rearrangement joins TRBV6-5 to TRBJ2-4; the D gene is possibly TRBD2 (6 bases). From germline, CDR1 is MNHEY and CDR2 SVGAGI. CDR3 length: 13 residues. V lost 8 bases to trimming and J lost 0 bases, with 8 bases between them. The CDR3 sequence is CASRGAAKNIQYF. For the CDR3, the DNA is TGTGCCAGCCGCGGGGCAGCCAAAAACATTCAGTACTTC.

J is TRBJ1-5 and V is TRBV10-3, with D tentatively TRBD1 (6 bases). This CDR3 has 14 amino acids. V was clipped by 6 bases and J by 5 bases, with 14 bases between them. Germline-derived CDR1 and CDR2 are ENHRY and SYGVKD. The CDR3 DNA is TGTGCCATCAGCTCCACAGGGAGGGATCAGCCCCAGCATTTT. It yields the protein CAISSTGRDQPQHF.